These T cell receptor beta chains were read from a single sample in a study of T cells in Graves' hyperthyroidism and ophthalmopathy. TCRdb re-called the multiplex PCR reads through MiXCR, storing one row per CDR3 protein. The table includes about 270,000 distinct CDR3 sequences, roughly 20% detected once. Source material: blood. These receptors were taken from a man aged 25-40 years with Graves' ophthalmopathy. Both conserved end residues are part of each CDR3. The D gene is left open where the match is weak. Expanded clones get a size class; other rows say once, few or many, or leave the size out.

TGTGCCTGGAGTGTTCTAGCGGGAGTACGCACAGATACGCAGTATTTT	CAWSVLAGVRTDTQYF	TRBV30	TRBD2	TRBJ2-3	NA
TGTGCCACCAGCAGAGTTGCAGGGGAGGAGCAGTACTTC	CATSRVAGEEQYF	TRBV15	NA	TRBJ2-7	NA
TGTGCCAGCCAAGGGAGGGGGTCTGGCTATGGCTACACCTTC	CASQGRGSGYGYTF	TRBV28	NA	TRBJ1-2	few
TGTGCCAGCATAGCCACGGCCACCACCGGGGAGCTGTTTTTT	CASIATATTGELFF	TRBV6-1	NA	TRBJ2-2	few
TGTGCCAGCACCCAAATTGGGCAGGGGATATCTGAAGCTTTCTTT	CASTQIGQGISEAFF	TRBV2	NA	TRBJ1-1	NA
TGTGCCAGCAGCTTAACCAGGGATCGGCAGTTCTTC	CASSLTRDRQFF	TRBV11-2	NA	TRBJ2-1	many
TGTGCCAGCCAGCGGACTAGCGCCCACGAGCAGTACTTC	CASQRTSAHEQYF	TRBV28	TRBD2	TRBJ2-7	few
TGCGCCAGCAGCCCGGACTCTTTTGATGAAAAACTGTTTTTT	CASSPDSFDEKLFF	TRBV5-1	NA	TRBJ1-4	few
TGTGCCAGCCTGGGACTCCTTGGGGATACGCAGTATTTT	CASLGLLGDTQYF	TRBV6-1	NA	TRBJ2-3	NA
TGTGCCAGCAGCTCTTCTTACGGCCGGGGGGGTTCCGAGCAGTACTTC	CASSSSYGRGGSEQYF	TRBV3-1	TRBD2	TRBJ2-7	NA
TGCGCCAGCAGCCAAGACGTGAATCAGCCCCAGCATTTT	CASSQDVNQPQHF	TRBV5-1	NA	TRBJ1-5	many
TGTGCCAGCAACTTTGGACTAGCGGGATACGAGCAGTACTTC	CASNFGLAGYEQYF	TRBV11-1	TRBD2	TRBJ2-7	few
TGTGCCAGCAGCAACCGGGCACTAGCGGGGAAGTACAATGAGCAGTTCTTC	CASSNRALAGKYNEQFF	TRBV14	TRBD2	TRBJ2-1	few
TGTGCCAGCAGCTTAGCACGGGAGACCTCCTACGAGCAGTACTTC	CASSLARETSYEQYF	TRBV7-2	NA	TRBJ2-7	NA
TGTGCCGGGTCGAACAGGGGGAGAGGAGAGACCCAGTACTTC	CAGSNRGRGETQYF	TRBV28	TRBD1	TRBJ2-5	many
TGTGCCAGCAGACCCCGTGCGGGAGAGTCCTACAATGAGCAGTTCTTC	CASRPRAGESYNEQFF	TRBV27	TRBD2	TRBJ2-1	NA